One and the same sample provided the 26 T cell receptor beta chains below, sequenced in a study of T cell responses to AZD1222 COVID-19 vaccine. Sequencing was performed with immunoSEQ multiplex PCR; in TCRdb, only in-frame clones are kept and a portion is missing. Counted here are 100,000 to 150,000 clones, 88% occurring once; the ten biggest clones make up approximately 8%. This specimen consisted of peripheral blood, obtained on day 0 of AZD1222 vaccination. The receptor set was obtained from an adult in good health.

J is TRBJ1-2 and V is TRBV5-6; weak D call: TRBD1 (5 bases). This CDR3 has 15 residues. Between the trimmed V and J ends, which lost 0 bases and 1 base, there was a span of 10 bases. The germline CDR1 and CDR2 sequences are SGHDT and YYEEEE. CDR3 bases: TGTGCCAGCAGCTTGGGACAGAGCTTTAACTATGGCTACACCTTC. This sequence encodes CASSLGQSFNYGYTF.

The rearrangement links TRBV6-2 or TRBV6-3 to TRBJ1-2, with TRBD1 as a possible D gene (6 bases). CDR3 length equals 14 residues. Between the trimmed V and J ends, which lost 2 bases and 4 bases, there was a span of 11 bases. Germline values: CDR1 MNHEY, CDR2 SVGEGT. CDR3 amino acids: CASSYTGMAYGYTF. The DNA of the CDR3 is TGTGCCAGCAGTTACACAGGGATGGCCTATGGCTACACCTTC.

The chain couples TRBV28 to TRBJ1-1; D gene ambiguous. Germline V gene data show CDR1 as MDHEN and CDR2 as SYDVKM. CDR3 length equals 16 residues. Trimming shortened V by 3 bases and J by 5 bases, and 19 bases separated the two germline ends. The CDR3, as DNA: TGTGCCAGCAGTTTTAATAAATGGGCCTTCGGGACTGAAGCTTTCTTT. It is translated as CASSFNKWAFGTEAFF.

The chain employs TRBV3-1 (or the pseudogene TRBV3-2) and TRBJ2-1; D is possibly TRBD2 (7 bases). The germline V gene has CDR1 LGHDT and CDR2 YNNKEL (reference sequence). V was cut by 4 bases and J by 2 bases, with 15 bases left in between. The CDR3 is made up of 16 amino acids. DNA for the CDR3: TGTGCCAGCAGCCTGACGGGGCGGGGGCCCTACAATGAGCAGTTCTTC. It codes for CASSLTGRGPYNEQFF.

This chain joins TRBV9 and TRBJ2-1; the match to TRBD2 covers 8 bases. The V gene's germline CDR1 is SGDLS and CDR2 YYNGEE. J lost 7 bases, V lost 3 bases, and 12 bases had no gene match. The CDR3 has 16 amino acids. CDR3 sequence (DNA): TGTGCCAGCAGCGCGCCGGGACTAGTTGGGGGGAATGAGCAGTTCTTC. Translation gives CASSAPGLVGGNEQFF.

V is TRBV7-9 and J is TRBJ1-5; TRBD1 might be the D (5 bases). Germline V gene data show CDR1 as SEHNR and CDR2 as FQNEAQ (reference sequence). The CDR3 sequence is 14 residues long. V was clipped by 4 bases and J by 1 base, with 8 bases between them. The CDR3 reads CASSSRDSNQPQHF. In DNA form, the CDR3 reads TGTGCCAGCAGCTCCCGGGACAGCAATCAGCCCCAGCATTTT.

The rearrangement uses TRBV5-6 and TRBJ2-5; TRBD1 might be the D (8 bases). Trimming removed 2 bases from V and 4 bases from J, with 15 bases in between. Germline assignment: CDR1 SGHDT and CDR2 YYEEEE. The length of the CDR3 is 15 residues. CDR3 nucleotides: TGTGCCAGCAGCTTTGACAGGGGAGGGGGAGAGACCCAGTACTTC. Its translation: CASSFDRGGGETQYF.

The CDR3: CARSAGLAGINDEQYF. For the CDR3, the DNA is TGTGCCAGAAGCGCCGGACTAGCGGGCATAAACGACGAGCAGTACTTC. The chain uses TRBV7-5 and TRBJ2-7; the table's D call of TRBD2 was not tested on the DNA. TRBV7-5 is a known pseudogene. This CDR3 contains 16 residues.

This clone was seen once. This sequence joins TRBV10-1 and TRBJ2-7; 7 bases agree with TRBD1. This CDR3 comprises 16 residues. Germline loops: CDR1 WNHNN, CDR2 SYGVQD (reference sequence). After removal of 0 bases from V and 6 bases from J, the junction contained 11 bases not matched to a gene. The CDR3 coding sequence is TGCGCCAGCAGTGAGTCTGTTTGGACAGGCCCCGGCGAGCAGTACTTC. Translating it yields CASSESVWTGPGEQYF.

The chain joins TRBV14 to TRBJ2-1, with a tentative D call TRBD2 (6 bases). The CDR3 totals 16 residues. In germline, CDR1 is SGHDN, CDR2 FVKESK. Trimming took 1 base from V and 0 from J, leaving 10 bases between them. CDR3 residues: CASSQVPGSSYNEQFF. The CDR3, as DNA: TGTGCCAGCAGCCAAGTACCCGGGAGCTCCTACAATGAGCAGTTCTTC.

This clone was counted between two and nine times. The rearrangement links TRBV18 to TRBJ1-1; D perhaps matches TRBD1 (5 bases). Trimming took off 3 bases at V and 3 bases at J, with 14 bases between the two ends. This CDR3 has 15 amino acids. In germline, CDR1 is KGHSH, CDR2 LQKENI. CDR3 protein: CASSPRPLGDTEAFF. Here the CDR3 DNA reads TGTGCCAGCTCACCTCGCCCTTTGGGGGACACTGAAGCTTTCTTT.

The V call is TRBV7-3, the J call TRBJ2-7; 8 nucleotides line up with TRBD1. CDR3 length: 12 amino acids. V dropped 5 bases and J dropped 6; count of bases not matched to a gene: 3. CDR1 and CDR2 from the germline V gene are SGHTA and FQGTGA. Written as DNA, the CDR3 is TGTGCCAGCAGCGGACAGGGTGCCGAGCAGTACTTC. Translating it yields CASSGQGAEQYF.

This clone was recorded a few times. The V and J genes are TRBV7-9 and TRBJ2-2, with unresolved D. Germline CDR1 SEHNR, CDR2 FQNEAQ (reference sequence). The CDR3 has 12 amino acids. V lost 2 bases to trimming and J lost 6 bases, with 4 bases between them. The CDR3 protein is CASSLLAGELFF. In DNA form, the CDR3 reads TGTGCCAGCAGCTTATTAGCCGGGGAGCTGTTTTTT. The full variable domain, rest sourced from reference TRBV7-9 and TRBJ2-2, is DTGVSQNPRHKITKRGQNVTFRCDPISEHNRLYWYRQTLGQGPEFLTYFQNEAQLEKSRLLSDRFSAERPKGSFSTLEIQRTEQGDSAMYLCASSLLAGELFFGEGSRLTVL.

CDR3 DNA: TGTGCCAGTAGCGTACTAGCGGGGGGACCCTACGAGCAGTACTTC. Translating gives CASSVLAGGPYEQYF. This chain joins TRBV19 and TRBJ2-7; 12 nucleotides line up with TRBD2. This CDR3 is built from 15 residues. Germline assignment: CDR1 LNHDA and CDR2 SQIVND (reference sequence). V lost 6 bases, J lost 2 bases, and 5 bases stayed unmatched.

J is TRBJ1-4 and V is TRBV28; 9 bases map to TRBD1. CDR1 is MDHEN and CDR2 is SYDVKM in the germline V gene. With V trimmed by 6 bases and J by 2 bases, 4 bases remained unmatched. The CDR3 is 15 residues long. The CDR3 sequence is CASSIGTGTNEKLFF. CDR3 DNA: TGTGCCAGCAGCATAGGGACAGGGACTAATGAAAAACTGTTTTTT. Variable domain in full (rest from reference TRBV28 and TRBJ1-4): DVKVTQSSRYLVKRTGEKVFLECVQDMDHENMFWYRQDPGLGLRLIYFSYDVKMKEKGDIPEGYSVSREKKERFSLILESASTNQTSMYLCASSIGTGTNEKLFFGSGTQLSVL.

The rearrangement uses TRBV3-1 (or the pseudogene TRBV3-2) and TRBJ2-3; 8 nucleotides agree with TRBD1. J gave up 0 bases and V 4 bases, and 6 bases lay outside the gene matches. CDR3 length: 16 amino acids. CDR1 is LGHDT and CDR2 is YNNKEL in the germline V gene (reference sequence). CDR3 in amino acids: CASSRTRQGSTDTQYF. The CDR3 DNA is TGTGCCAGCAGCCGAACTCGACAGGGGAGCACAGATACGCAGTATTTT.

The rearrangement uses TRBV13 and TRBJ2-7, with no clear D. CDR3 length equals 13 residues. Germline V CDR1 and CDR2: PRHDT, FYEKMQ (reference sequence). Trimming stripped 2 bases from V and 3 bases from J, with 8 bases between. The CDR3 spells CASSLRSVYEQYF. The CDR3 DNA reads TGTGCCAGCAGCTTAAGGAGCGTCTACGAGCAGTACTTC.

This rearrangement joins TRBV5-5 to TRBJ2-2, with 7 positions matching TRBD1. V shed 1 base and J 0 bases; nucleotides not matched to a gene: 6. The CDR3 sequence is 17 residues long. CDR1 and CDR2 from the germline V gene are SGHKS and YYEKEE (reference sequence). CDR3 sequence: CASSLSLGTANTGELFF. CDR3 nucleotides: TGTGCCAGCAGCTTGTCGCTTGGGACAGCGAACACCGGGGAGCTGTTTTTT.

The rearrangement uses TRBV10-3 and TRBJ2-7; the match to TRBD2 covers 7 bases. J gave up 0 bases and V 6 bases, and 5 bases lay outside the gene matches. The germline gives CDR1 ENHRY, CDR2 SYGVKD. The CDR3 totals 14 residues. The CDR3 nucleotides are TGTGCCATCAGACCGGGACTAACCTCCTACGAGCAGTACTTC. This gives the protein CAIRPGLTSYEQYF.

The chain uses TRBV6-5 and TRBJ2-7; possible D gene TRBD1, 6 bases. The germline CDR1 and CDR2 sequences are MNHEY and SVGAGI. V was cut by 6 bases and J by 3 bases, with 15 bases left in between. This CDR3 has 14 amino acids. This CDR3 reads CASRWGGGRYEQYF. The CDR3 DNA follows: TGTGCCAGCAGGTGGGGTGGGGGCCGCTACGAGCAGTACTTC.

The chain couples TRBV28 to TRBJ1-2; possible D gene TRBD1, 6 bases. This CDR3 region has 12 residues. CDR1 and CDR2 from the germline V gene are MDHEN and SYDVKM. Trimming cost V 5 bases and J 7 bases, with 11 bases left between them. CDR3 residues: CASSPPRGGYTF. The CDR3, as DNA: TGTGCCAGCAGTCCGCCCAGGGGTGGCTACACCTTC.

J is TRBJ2-3 and V is TRBV5-1; D is tentatively TRBD1 or TRBD2 (5 bases each). This CDR3 has 16 amino acids. V shed 4 bases and J shed 2 bases, with 17 bases lying between them. Germline V gene data show CDR1 as SGHRS and CDR2 as YFSETQ. Here the CDR3 reads CASSRGGHGSTDTQYF. The CDR3 region has the DNA TGCGCCAGCAGCCGGGGTGGACACGGTTCCACAGATACGCAGTATTTT.

A few counts support this clone. The genes are TRBV18 and TRBJ2-5; no clear D gene. Germline V gene sequence: CDR1 KGHSH, CDR2 LQKENI. CDR3 length: 14 residues. With 3 bases removed from V and 2 bases from J, the gap between germline ends came to 10 bases. The CDR3 sequence: CASSPSRYQETQYF. The CDR3 DNA is TGTGCCAGCTCACCCTCTCGATATCAAGAGACCCAGTACTTC. The whole variable domain, filled in from reference TRBV18 and TRBJ2-5, reads NAGVMQNPRHLVRRRGQEARLRCSPMKGHSHVYWYRQLPEEGLKFMVYLQKENIIDESGMPKERFSAEFPKEGPSILRIQQVVRGDSAAYFCASSPSRYQETQYFGPGTRLLVL.

This clone turned up a few times. The rearrangement joins TRBV6-6 to TRBJ1-5, with D tentatively TRBD1 (5 bases). The CDR3 sequence is 17 residues long. Trimming removed 5 bases at V and 3 bases at J, with 20 bases between. Germline CDR1 MNHNY, CDR2 SVGAGI (reference sequence). The CDR3 DNA sequence: TGTGCCAGCAGTCCCGTGGCAGGGAACAGACCCAATCAGCCCCAGCATTTT. It encodes CASSPVAGNRPNQPQHF.

In this sample, this clone turned up once. V and J are TRBV29-1 and TRBJ2-3; 7 nucleotides agree with TRBD1. CDR1 and CDR2 (germline): SQVTM, ANQGSEA. The trim removed 7 bases at V and 0 bases at J, leaving 10 bases unmatched. The CDR3 extends over 15 amino acids. The CDR3 DNA is TGCAGCGCCGCCAGGGGGACCTCTAGCACAGATACGCAGTATTTT. Amino acids: CSAARGTSSTDTQYF.

This sequence joins TRBV19 and TRBJ1-1; D is undetermined. This CDR3 has 14 amino acids. The V gene lost 3 bases and the J gene lost 1 base, with 9 bases spanning the gap. Germline CDR1 LNHDA, CDR2 SQIVND (reference sequence). The DNA for the CDR3 is TGTGCCAGTAGTATTATCGGGCCGAACACTGAAGCTTTCTTT. It specifies CASSIIGPNTEAFF.